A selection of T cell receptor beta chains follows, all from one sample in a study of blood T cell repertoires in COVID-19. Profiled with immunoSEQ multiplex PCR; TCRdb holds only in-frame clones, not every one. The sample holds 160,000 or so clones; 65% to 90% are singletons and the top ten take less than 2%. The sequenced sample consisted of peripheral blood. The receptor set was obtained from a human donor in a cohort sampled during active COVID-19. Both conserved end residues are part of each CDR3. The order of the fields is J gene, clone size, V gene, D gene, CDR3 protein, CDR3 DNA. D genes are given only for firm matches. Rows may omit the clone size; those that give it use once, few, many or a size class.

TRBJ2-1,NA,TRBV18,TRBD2,CASSPAGLAGGNEQFF,TGTGCCAGCTCACCAGCGGGACTAGCGGGGGGTAATGAGCAGTTCTTC
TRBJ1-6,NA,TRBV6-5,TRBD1,CASSYEGQTYNSPLHF,TGTGCCAGCAGTTACGAGGGACAGACTTATAATTCACCCCTCCACTTT
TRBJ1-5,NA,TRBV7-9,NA,CASSVGLPNQPQHF,TGTGCCAGCAGCGTCGGACTTCCTAATCAGCCCCAGCATTTT
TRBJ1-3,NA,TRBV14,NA,CASSQDFGGWDTIYF,TGTGCCAGCAGCCAAGATTTTGGGGGCTGGGACACCATATATTTT
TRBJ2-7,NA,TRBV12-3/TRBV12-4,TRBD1,CASCRDRGHEQYF,TGTGCCAGCTGCCGGGACAGGGGCCACGAGCAGTACTTC
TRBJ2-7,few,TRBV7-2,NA,CASSPRAYEQYF,TGTGCCAGCAGCCCCAGGGCCTACGAGCAGTACTTC
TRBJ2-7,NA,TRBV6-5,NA,CASSHEGGGPYEQYF,TGTGCCAGCAGCCACGAGGGAGGGGGGCCCTACGAGCAGTACTTC
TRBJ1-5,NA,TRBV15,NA,CATSRVTGRPQPQHF,TGTGCCACCAGCAGGGTTACAGGGAGACCTCAGCCCCAGCATTTT
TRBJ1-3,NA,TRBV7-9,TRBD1,CASSGGQAGNTIYF,TGTGCCAGCAGCGGTGGACAGGCAGGAAACACCATATATTTT
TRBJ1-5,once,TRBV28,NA,CATQGQPQHF,TGTGCCACCCAGGGGCAGCCCCAGCATTTT
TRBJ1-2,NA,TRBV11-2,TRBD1,CASSLDRGQGGYTF,TGTGCCAGCAGCTTAGACAGGGGGCAGGGTGGCTACACCTTC
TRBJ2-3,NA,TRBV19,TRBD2,CASSTGLAGGLPGADTQYF,TGTGCCAGTAGTACGGGACTAGCGGGAGGTCTCCCGGGGGCAGATACGCAGTATTTT
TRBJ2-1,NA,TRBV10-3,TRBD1,CAISEDSGGSYNEQFF,TGTGCCATCAGTGAGGACTCAGGGGGCTCCTACAATGAGCAGTTCTTC
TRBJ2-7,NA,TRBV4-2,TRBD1,CASSQDRGQAYEQYF,TGTGCCAGCAGCCAAGACCGGGGACAGGCATACGAGCAGTACTTC
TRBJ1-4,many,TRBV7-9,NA,CASSLATGMDEKLFF,TGTGCCAGCAGCTTAGCAACAGGGATGGATGAAAAACTGTTTTTT
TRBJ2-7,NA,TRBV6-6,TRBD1,CASSRSTGGIYEQYF,TGTGCCAGCAGTCGATCAACAGGGGGGATCTACGAGCAGTACTTC
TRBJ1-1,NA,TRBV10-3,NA,CAISVGGGLEAFF,TGTGCCATCAGTGTGGGAGGGGGTCTTGAAGCTTTCTTT
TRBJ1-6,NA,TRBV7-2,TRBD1,CASSRDRAGSPLHF,TGTGCCAGCAGTCGCGACAGGGCAGGTTCACCCCTCCACTTT
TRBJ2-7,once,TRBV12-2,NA,CASRLDVAGARDEQYF,TGTGCAAGTCGCTTAGATGTAGCGGGGGCTAGGGACGAGCAGTACTTC
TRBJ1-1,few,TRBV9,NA,CASSVLGAGTEAFF,TGTGCCAGCAGCGTACTGGGGGCGGGCACTGAAGCTTTCTTT
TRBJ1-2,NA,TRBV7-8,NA,CASSLGWQTFSPHYGYTF,TGTGCCAGCAGCTTAGGATGGCAGACTTTCTCCCCTCACTATGGCTACACCTTC
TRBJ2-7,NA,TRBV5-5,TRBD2,CASRYSGASSYEQYF,TGTGCCAGCAGATATAGCGGGGCTAGCTCCTACGAGCAGTACTTC
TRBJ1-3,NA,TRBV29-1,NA,CSVVGGQTAGNTIYF,TGCAGCGTTGTGGGGGGGCAGACGGCTGGAAACACCATATATTTT
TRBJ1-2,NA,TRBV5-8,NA,CASSSQGLYGYTF,TGTGCCAGCAGCTCCCAGGGCCTCTATGGCTACACCTTC
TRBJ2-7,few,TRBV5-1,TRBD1,CASSPRTGVYEQYF,TGCGCCAGCAGCCCTCGGACAGGGGTGTACGAGCAGTACTTC
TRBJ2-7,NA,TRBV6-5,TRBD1,CASSYSKGASYEQYF,TGTGCCAGCAGTTACTCGAAGGGGGCCTCCTACGAGCAGTACTTC
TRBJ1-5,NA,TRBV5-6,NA,CASSLRTGYSNQPQHF,TGTGCCAGCAGCTTGAGAACAGGCTATAGCAATCAGCCCCAGCATTTT
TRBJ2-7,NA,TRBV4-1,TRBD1,CASSLTGQSYEQYF,TGCGCCAGCAGCCTAACGGGACAGAGCTACGAGCAGTACTTC
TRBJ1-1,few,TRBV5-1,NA,CASSLAAGGTEAFF,TGCGCCAGCAGCTTGGCCGCGGGGGGCACTGAAGCTTTCTTT
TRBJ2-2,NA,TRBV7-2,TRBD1,CASSLVTGGGELFF,TGTGCCAGCAGCTTAGTTACAGGGGGCGGGGAGCTGTTTTTT
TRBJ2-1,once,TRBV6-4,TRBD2,CASSDSSGSYEQFF,TGTGCCAGCAGTGACTCTAGCGGGAGTTATGAGCAGTTCTTC
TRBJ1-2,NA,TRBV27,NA,CASRYQGVNYGYTF,TGTGCCAGCAGATATCAGGGTGTTAACTATGGCTACACCTTC
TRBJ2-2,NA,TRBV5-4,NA,CASSVQGTGELFF,TGTGCCAGCAGCGTACAGGGCACCGGGGAGCTGTTTTTT
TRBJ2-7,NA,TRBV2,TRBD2,CASRGGAGYEQYF,TGTGCCAGCCGGGGGGGGGCCGGGTACGAGCAGTACTTC
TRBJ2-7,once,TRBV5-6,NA,CATSTGISGYEQYF,TGTGCCACCTCGACAGGGATTAGCGGCTACGAGCAGTACTTC
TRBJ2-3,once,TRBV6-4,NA,CASSDGGRTQYF,TGTGCCAGCAGTGACGGGGGGAGGACGCAGTATTTT
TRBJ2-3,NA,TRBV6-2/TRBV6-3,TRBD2,CASSSTGSGVRTDTQYF,TGTGCCAGCAGTTCCACTGGGAGCGGGGTACGGACAGATACGCAGTATTTT
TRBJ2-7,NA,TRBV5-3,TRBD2,CARSFGTSGYEQYF,TGTGCCAGAAGCTTCGGGACTAGCGGCTACGAGCAGTACTTC
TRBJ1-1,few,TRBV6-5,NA,CASSYSAGDPEAFF,TGTGCCAGCAGTTATTCCGCAGGGGACCCTGAAGCTTTCTTT
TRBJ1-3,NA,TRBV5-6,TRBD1,CASSRQGASGNTIYF,TGTGCCAGCAGCAGACAGGGGGCTTCTGGAAACACCATATATTTT
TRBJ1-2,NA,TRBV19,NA,CATTGGRGYGYTF,TGTGCCACGACGGGAGGGCGCGGGTATGGCTACACCTTC
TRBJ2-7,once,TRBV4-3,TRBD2,CASSQGTSGIYEQYF,TGCGCCAGCAGCCAAGGGACTAGCGGCATCTACGAGCAGTACTTC
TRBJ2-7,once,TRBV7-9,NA,CASGTPVRAGDYEQYF,TGTGCCAGCGGGACCCCGGTTAGGGCAGGGGACTACGAGCAGTACTTC
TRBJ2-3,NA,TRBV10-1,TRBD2,CASSESTSGGTDTQYF,TGCGCCAGCAGTGAGTCAACTAGCGGGGGCACAGATACGCAGTATTTT
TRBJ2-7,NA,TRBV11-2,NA,CASSVWQGYEQYF,TGTGCCAGCAGCGTCTGGCAGGGCTACGAGCAGTACTTC
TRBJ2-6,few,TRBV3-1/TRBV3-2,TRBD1,CASSQDLGQGRVSGANVLTF,TGTGCCAGCAGCCAAGATCTAGGACAGGGGAGGGTCTCTGGGGCCAACGTCCTGACTTTC